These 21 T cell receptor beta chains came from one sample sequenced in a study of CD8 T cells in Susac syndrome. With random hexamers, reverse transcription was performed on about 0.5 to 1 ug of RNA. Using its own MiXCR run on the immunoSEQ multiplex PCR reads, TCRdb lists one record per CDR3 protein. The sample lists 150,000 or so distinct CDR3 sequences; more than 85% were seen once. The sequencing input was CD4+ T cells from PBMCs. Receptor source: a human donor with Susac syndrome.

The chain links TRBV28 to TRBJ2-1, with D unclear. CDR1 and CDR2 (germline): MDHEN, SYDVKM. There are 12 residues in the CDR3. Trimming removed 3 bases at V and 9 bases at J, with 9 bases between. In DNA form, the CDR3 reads TGTGCCAGCAGTTTCCAACCCACTGAGCAGTTCTTC. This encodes CASSFQPTEQFF.

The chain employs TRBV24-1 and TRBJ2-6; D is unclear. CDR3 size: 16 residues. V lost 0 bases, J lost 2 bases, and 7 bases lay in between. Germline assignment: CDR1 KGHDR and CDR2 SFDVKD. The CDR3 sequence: CATSDLTETGANVLTF. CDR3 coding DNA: TGTGCCACCAGTGATTTGACAGAGACTGGGGCCAACGTCCTGACTTTC.

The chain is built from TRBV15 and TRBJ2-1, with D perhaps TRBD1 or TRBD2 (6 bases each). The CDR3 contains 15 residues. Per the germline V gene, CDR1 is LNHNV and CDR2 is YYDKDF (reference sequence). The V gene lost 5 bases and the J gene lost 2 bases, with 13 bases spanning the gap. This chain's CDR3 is CATSDGGGPYNEQFF. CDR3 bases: TGTGCCACCAGCGACGGAGGGGGGCCCTACAATGAGCAGTTCTTC.

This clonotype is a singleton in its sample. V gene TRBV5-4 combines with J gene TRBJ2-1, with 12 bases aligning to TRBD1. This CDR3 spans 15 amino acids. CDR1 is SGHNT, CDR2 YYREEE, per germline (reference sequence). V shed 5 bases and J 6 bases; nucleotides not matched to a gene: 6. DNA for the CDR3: TGTGCCAGCAGAGGGACAGGGGGCGCGTTCAATGAGCAGTTCTTC. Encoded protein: CASRGTGGAFNEQFF.

In DNA, the CDR3 is TGTGCCACCAGCAGAGTAGGAACAGTGTCGCCCCAGCATTTT. Its protein product is CATSRVGTVSPQHF. The chain uses TRBV15 and TRBJ1-5; no clear D gene. Germline-derived CDR1 and CDR2 are LNHNV and YYDKDF (reference sequence). Deletions cut 1 base from V and 9 bases from J, with 13 bases between. This CDR3 comprises 14 residues. Full variable domain (missing parts from reference TRBV15 and TRBJ1-5): DAMVIQNPRYQVTQFGKPVTLSCSQTLNHNVMYWYQQKSSQAPKLLFHYYDKDFNNEADTPDNFQSRRPNTSFCFLDIRSPGLGDTAMYLCATSRVGTVSPQHFGDGTRLSIL.

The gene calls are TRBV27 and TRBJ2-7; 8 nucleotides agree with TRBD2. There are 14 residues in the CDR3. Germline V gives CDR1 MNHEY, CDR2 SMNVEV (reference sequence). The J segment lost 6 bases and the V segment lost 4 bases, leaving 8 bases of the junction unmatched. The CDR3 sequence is CASSSQRERREQYF. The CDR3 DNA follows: TGTGCCAGCAGTTCACAGCGGGAGCGTCGCGAGCAGTACTTC.

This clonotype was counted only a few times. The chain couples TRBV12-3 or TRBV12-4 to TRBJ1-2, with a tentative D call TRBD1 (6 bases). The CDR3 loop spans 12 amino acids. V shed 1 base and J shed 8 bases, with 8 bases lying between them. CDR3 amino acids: CASSLGGGGYTF. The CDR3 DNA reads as TGTGCCAGCAGTTTAGGCGGGGGCGGCTACACCTTC.

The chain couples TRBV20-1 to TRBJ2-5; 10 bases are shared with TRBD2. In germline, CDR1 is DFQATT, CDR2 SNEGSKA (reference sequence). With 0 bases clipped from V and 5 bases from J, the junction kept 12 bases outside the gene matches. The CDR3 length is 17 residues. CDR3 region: CSARDFLAGDLGETQYF. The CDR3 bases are TGCAGTGCTAGAGATTTTCTAGCGGGGGACCTGGGGGAGACCCAGTACTTC.

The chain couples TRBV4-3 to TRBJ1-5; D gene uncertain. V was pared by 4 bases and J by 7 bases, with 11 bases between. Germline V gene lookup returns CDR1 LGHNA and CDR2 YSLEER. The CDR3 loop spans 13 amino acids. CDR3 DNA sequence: TGCGCCAGCAGCCCCACGACTCGCCAGCCCCAGCATTTT. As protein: CASSPTTRQPQHF.

Here the CDR3 reads CASKETGLEKLFF. DNA of the CDR3: TGCGCCAGCAAGGAGACAGGCCTTGAAAAACTGTTTTTT. V is TRBV23-1 and J is TRBJ1-4, with D tentatively TRBD1 (6 bases). Being an ORF, TRBV23-1 has a function that is uncertain. The CDR3 has 13 amino acids. With 7 bases removed from V and 7 bases from J, the gap between germline ends came to 13 bases.

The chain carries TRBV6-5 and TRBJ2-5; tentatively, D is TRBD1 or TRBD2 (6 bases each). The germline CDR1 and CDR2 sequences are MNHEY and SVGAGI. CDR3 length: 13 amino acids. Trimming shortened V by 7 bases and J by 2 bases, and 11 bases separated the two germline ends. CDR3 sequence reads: CASTKGGQETQYF. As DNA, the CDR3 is TGTGCCAGCACTAAGGGGGGACAAGAGACCCAGTACTTC.

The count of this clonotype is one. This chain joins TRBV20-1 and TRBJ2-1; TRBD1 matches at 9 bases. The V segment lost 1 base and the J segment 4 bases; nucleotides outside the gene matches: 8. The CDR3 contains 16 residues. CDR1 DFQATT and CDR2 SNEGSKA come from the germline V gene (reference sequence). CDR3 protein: CSARGQGELGYNEQFF. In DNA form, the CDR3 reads TGCAGTGCTAGAGGACAGGGGGAATTGGGTTACAATGAGCAGTTCTTC.

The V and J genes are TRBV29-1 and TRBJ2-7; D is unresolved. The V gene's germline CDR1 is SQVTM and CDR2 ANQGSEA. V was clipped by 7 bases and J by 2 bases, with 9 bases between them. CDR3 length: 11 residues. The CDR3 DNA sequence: TGCAGCGCAGGTAGGGCCTACGAGCAGTACTTC. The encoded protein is CSAGRAYEQYF.

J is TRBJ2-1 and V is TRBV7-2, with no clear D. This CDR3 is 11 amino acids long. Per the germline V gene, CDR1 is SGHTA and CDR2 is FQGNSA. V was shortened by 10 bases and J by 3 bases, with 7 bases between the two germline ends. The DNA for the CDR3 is TGTGCCATTACCAACTACAATGAGCAGTTCTTC. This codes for CAITNYNEQFF.

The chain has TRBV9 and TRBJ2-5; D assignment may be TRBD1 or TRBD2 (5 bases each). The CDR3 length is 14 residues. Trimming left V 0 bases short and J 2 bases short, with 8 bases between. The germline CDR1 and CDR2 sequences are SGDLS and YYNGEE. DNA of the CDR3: TGTGCCAGCAGCGTAGGGGGGAATCAAGAGACCCAGTACTTC. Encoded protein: CASSVGGNQETQYF.

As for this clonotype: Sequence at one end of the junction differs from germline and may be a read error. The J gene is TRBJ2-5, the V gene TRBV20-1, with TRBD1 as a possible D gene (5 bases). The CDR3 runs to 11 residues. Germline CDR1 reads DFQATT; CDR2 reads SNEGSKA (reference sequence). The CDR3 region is CSSRGQETQYF. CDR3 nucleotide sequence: TGCAGTTCTAGGGGACAAGAGACCCAGTACTTC.

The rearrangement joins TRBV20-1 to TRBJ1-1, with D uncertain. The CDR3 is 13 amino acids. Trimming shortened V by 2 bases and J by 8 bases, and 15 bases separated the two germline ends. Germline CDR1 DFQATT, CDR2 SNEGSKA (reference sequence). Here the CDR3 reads CSARIPGLFEAFF. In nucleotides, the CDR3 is TGCAGTGCTAGAATCCCTGGCCTCTTCGAAGCTTTCTTT.

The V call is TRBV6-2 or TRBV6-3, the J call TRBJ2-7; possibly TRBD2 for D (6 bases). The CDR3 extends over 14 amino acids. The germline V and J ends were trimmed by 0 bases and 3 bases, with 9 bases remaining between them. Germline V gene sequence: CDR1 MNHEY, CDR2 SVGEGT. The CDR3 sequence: CASSYSMEGYEQYF. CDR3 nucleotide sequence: TGTGCCAGCAGTTACTCGATGGAGGGCTACGAGCAGTACTTC.

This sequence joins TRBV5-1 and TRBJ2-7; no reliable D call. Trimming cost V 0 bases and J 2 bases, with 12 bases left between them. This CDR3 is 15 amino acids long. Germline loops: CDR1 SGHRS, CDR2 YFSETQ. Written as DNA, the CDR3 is TGCGCCAGCAGCTTGGATGGCGGACCTGCCTACGAGCAGTACTTC. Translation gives CASSLDGGPAYEQYF.

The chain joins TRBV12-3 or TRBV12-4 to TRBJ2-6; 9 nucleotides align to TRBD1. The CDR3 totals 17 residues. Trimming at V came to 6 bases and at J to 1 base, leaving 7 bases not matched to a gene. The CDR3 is CASRPGQGWSGANVLTF. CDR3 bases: TGTGCCAGCAGGCCGGGACAGGGTTGGTCTGGGGCCAACGTCCTGACTTTC.

CDR3 sequence reads: CASSDGQSGPNEQFF. DNA of the CDR3: TGTGCCAGCAGTGATGGCCAAAGCGGCCCCAATGAGCAGTTCTTC. The chain joins TRBV6-4 to TRBJ2-1, with a weak D call TRBD2 (5 bases). Deletions cut 3 bases from V and 6 bases from J, with 15 bases between. Germline V gene lookup returns CDR1 MRHNA and CDR2 SNTAGT. The CDR3 spans 15 residues.